This TCR beta chain was sequenced for a study of control samples from healthy donors and cancer patients (dated by TCRdb to the early 2020s). Receptors were amplified or captured by the immunoSEQ multiplex PCR assay. This immuneACCESS table, as held by TCRdb, lists in-frame sequences with V and J called but not all clones. Of the missing ones, under half trace to an unresolved V gene in checked studies; the others have no known cause. The sample table lists over 100,000 clones, around 92% of them with a count of one. 2.1% of the sample is taken by the ten largest. In the case of this clone: Its antigen is currently not known. No quality values exist for individual bases; no much larger clone is one base distant.

The CDR3, from cysteine to phenylalanine, totals 15 residues. The sequence is cut down to CDR3 DNA, 45 bases in frame from base 1. The germline V gene provides CDR1 MNHNS and CDR2 SASEGT. Trimming takes 1 base off V and 0 bases off J; junction bases not matched to a gene: 2. The TCR originated in a woman in her forties or fifties in good health. Sequencing used blood. Recombination connected TRBV6-1 to TRBJ1-2; the junction holds 7 bases that match TRBD1. The CDR3 in this case is CASSEGQGSNYGYTF. The nucleotides read TGTGCCAGCAGTGAAGGACAGGGATCTAACTATGGCTACACCTTC.